Presented here are 10 T cell receptor beta chains from one specimen sequenced in a study of T cell changes during pregnancy in multiple sclerosis. Assay: immunoSEQ multiplex PCR; the TCRdb copy retains only in-frame clones and omits some. The sample gives roughly 42,000 clones, roughly 90% of which show up once; about 7% is in the top ten. The specimen comprised CD8+ T cells from peripheral blood mononuclear cells, sampled in the third trimester of pregnancy. The receptor source for this set is a female donor with multiple sclerosis, enrolled in a pregnancy study.

The chain joins TRBV27 to TRBJ1-1; 8 bases map to TRBD1. This CDR3 contains 13 residues. Germline-derived CDR1 and CDR2 are MNHEY and SMNVEV (reference sequence). V shed 6 bases and J 7 bases; nucleotides not matched to a gene: 7. The DNA of the CDR3 is TGTGCCAGCAGCCACGGGACAGGTTATGAAGCTTTCTTT. This sequence encodes CASSHGTGYEAFF.

The J gene is TRBJ1-3, the V gene TRBV5-4, with 7 bases that match TRBD1. The CDR3 consists of 15 residues. Germline assignment: CDR1 SGHNT and CDR2 YYREEE (reference sequence). Germline trimming cut 4 bases from V and 0 bases from J; bases unmatched to any gene: 4. Here the CDR3 DNA reads TGTGCCAGCAGCCTGGACAGGTACTCTGGAAACACCATATATTTT. This codes for CASSLDRYSGNTIYF.

The chain is built from TRBV7-9 and TRBJ1-2, with 8 bases that match TRBD1. This CDR3 spans 16 amino acids. Germline V gene sequence: CDR1 SEHNR, CDR2 FQNEAQ (reference sequence). The V segment lost 5 bases and the J segment 5 bases; nucleotides outside the gene matches: 13. The CDR3 region is CASSPWPQGATYGYTF. As DNA, the CDR3 is TGTGCCAGCAGCCCCTGGCCTCAGGGGGCGACATATGGCTACACCTTC. The entire variable domain, with the rest obtained from reference TRBV7-9 and TRBJ1-2, is as follows: DTGVSQNPRHKITKRGQNVTFRCDPISEHNRLYWYRQTLGQGPEFLTYFQNEAQLEKSRLLSDRFSAERPKGSFSTLEIQRTEQGDSAMYLCASSPWPQGATYGYTFGSGTRLTVV.

This chain connects TRBV6-5 to TRBJ2-7, with TRBD1 matching over 9 bases. Germline values: CDR1 MNHEY, CDR2 SVGAGI. This CDR3 has 15 residues. V was clipped by 6 bases and J by 3 bases; unmatched bases: 9. CDR3 sequence: CASRVTGGNLYEQYF. In nucleotides, the CDR3 is TGTGCCAGCAGAGTTACAGGGGGCAATCTCTACGAGCAGTACTTC.

This clone was counted ten times or more. The chain uses TRBV7-9 and TRBJ1-4; perhaps TRBD1 as D (6 bases). CDR3 size: 13 residues. From germline, CDR1 is SEHNR and CDR2 FQNEAQ (reference sequence). Trimming removed 5 bases from V and 7 bases from J, with 11 bases in between. The CDR3 bases are TGTGCCAGCAGCAAACAGGGAAGTGAAAAACTGTTTTTT. It translates to CASSKQGSEKLFF.

The rearrangement uses TRBV6-4 and TRBJ1-1, with 8 bases matching TRBD1. Germline CDR1 and CDR2: MRHNA and SNTAGT. V gave up 2 bases and J gave up 6 bases; unmatched junction bases: 5. This CDR3 has 14 amino acids. The CDR3 DNA follows: TGTGCCAGCAGTGACGGGTCAGGGGGCTCTGAAGCTTTCTTT. Its protein product is CASSDGSGGSEAFF.

The chain carries TRBV7-9 and TRBJ1-2, with D possibly TRBD1 on 5 matching bases. Looked up from germline, CDR1 is SEHNR and CDR2 is FQNEAQ (reference sequence). This CDR3 contains 14 residues. V gave up 4 bases and J gave up 4 bases, with 13 bases separating them. CDR3 protein: CASSSQQVFYGYTF. DNA of the CDR3: TGTGCCAGCAGCTCCCAACAGGTGTTCTATGGCTACACCTTC.

The V and J genes are TRBV5-6 and TRBJ2-5; 9 nucleotides line up with TRBD1. Germline CDR1 is SGHDT and CDR2 is YYEEEE. Losses at the gene ends were 4 bases for V and 5 bases for J; bases not matched to a gene: 6. The CDR3 is made up of 14 amino acids. Written as DNA, the CDR3 is TGTGCCAGCAGCCTGGGACAGGGAATCGAGACCCAGTACTTC. Translated, it gives CASSLGQGIETQYF.

The genes are TRBV5-4 and TRBJ2-2, with D unresolved. The CDR3 extends over 13 amino acids. Looked up from germline, CDR1 is SGHNT and CDR2 is YYREEE (reference sequence). V gave up 4 bases and J gave up 5 bases, with 9 bases separating them. The chain's CDR3 is CASSPQLTGELFF. CDR3 DNA: TGTGCCAGCAGCCCACAGCTTACCGGGGAGCTGTTTTTT. Complete variable domain (other parts from reference TRBV5-4 and TRBJ2-2): ETGVTQSPTHLIKTRGQQVTLRCSSQSGHNTVSWYQQALGQGPQFIFQYYREEENGRGNFPPRFSGLQFPNYSSELNVNALELDDSALYLCASSPQLTGELFFGEGSRLTVL.

This rearrangement joins TRBV4-1 to TRBJ2-7, with 7 nucleotides matching TRBD1. The CDR3 sequence is 14 residues long. J was trimmed by 2 bases and V by 5 bases; bases with no gene match: 6. Germline V gene data show CDR1 as MGHRA and CDR2 as YSYEKL. The CDR3 bases are TGCGCCAGCAGCTCACGACAGGGACCCTACGAGCAGTACTTC. Residues: CASSSRQGPYEQYF.